These T cell receptor beta chains were read from a single sample in a study of blood T cell repertoires in COVID-19. TCRdb's table, derived via immunoSEQ multiplex PCR, lists solely in-frame clones and lacks some. The sample includes 150,000 or so clones, about 83% of them seen just once. Sequenced sample: PBMCs or T cells enriched from blood (not recorded which). These receptors all stem from a woman in her forties or fifties who had been exposed to COVID-19. Both conserved end residues are part of each CDR3. A D gene is named only where the DNA matches it firmly. A clone size is listed for some rows: how often the clone was seen (once, few, many), or a class if it is expanded.

clone size: NA; D gene: TRBD1; J gene: TRBJ1-6; V gene: TRBV5-1; CDR3 DNA: TGCGCCAGCAGCACGACTCCGACAGGGGAGCACTCACCCCTCCACTTT; CDR3 protein: CASSTTPTGEHSPLHF
clone size: NA; D gene: NA; J gene: TRBJ1-2; V gene: TRBV21-1; CDR3 DNA: TGTGCCAGCAACCTTTTGGACAGCTATCCCACTGGTAACTATGGCTACACCTTC; CDR3 protein: CASNLLDSYPTGNYGYTF
clone size: NA; D gene: NA; J gene: TRBJ2-7; V gene: TRBV7-2; CDR3 DNA: TGTGCCAGCAGCTCCCCGGGACTCAGGAACGAGCAGTACTTC; CDR3 protein: CASSSPGLRNEQYF
clone size: NA; D gene: NA; J gene: TRBJ2-1; V gene: TRBV6-2/TRBV6-3; CDR3 DNA: TGTGCCAGCAGTTGGGAGACCATCTACAATGAGCAGTTCTTC; CDR3 protein: CASSWETIYNEQFF
clone size: NA; D gene: NA; J gene: TRBJ1-4; V gene: TRBV13; CDR3 DNA: TGTGCCAGCAGCTTCCAGGGATCTAATGAAAAACTGTTTTTT; CDR3 protein: CASSFQGSNEKLFF
clone size: once; D gene: TRBD1; J gene: TRBJ2-7; V gene: TRBV10-2; CDR3 DNA: TGCGCCAGCAGTGATGTTCGTGTATCGACAGGGGGAACCACCTACGAGCAGTACTTC; CDR3 protein: CASSDVRVSTGGTTYEQYF
clone size: NA; D gene: TRBD1; J gene: TRBJ2-1; V gene: TRBV7-2; CDR3 DNA: TGTGCCAGCAGCCTACCTCGGGACAGTCCCCGCGGGGAGCAGTTCTTC; CDR3 protein: CASSLPRDSPRGEQFF
clone size: many; D gene: NA; J gene: TRBJ2-3; V gene: TRBV7-9; CDR3 DNA: TGTGCCAGCAGCTTTACAGGGCCAGATACGCAGTATTTT; CDR3 protein: CASSFTGPDTQYF
clone size: once; D gene: NA; J gene: TRBJ1-5; V gene: TRBV9; CDR3 DNA: TGTGCCAGCAGCGTAGGGTCAGGTAGCAATCAGCCCCAGCATTTT; CDR3 protein: CASSVGSGSNQPQHF
clone size: once; D gene: TRBD1; J gene: TRBJ1-4; V gene: TRBV14; CDR3 DNA: TGTGCCAGCAGCCAAAAACAGGGGAGGAATGAAAAACTGTTTTTT; CDR3 protein: CASSQKQGRNEKLFF
clone size: few; D gene: NA; J gene: TRBJ2-6; V gene: TRBV6-2/TRBV6-3; CDR3 DNA: TGTGCCAGCAGTCCGACGGGGGGCTTTGGGGCCAACGTCCTGACTTTC; CDR3 protein: CASSPTGGFGANVLTF
clone size: few; D gene: TRBD2; J gene: TRBJ2-7; V gene: TRBV25-1; CDR3 DNA: TGTGCCAGCAGTGCGGGGCGGGGGTACGAGCAGTACTTC; CDR3 protein: CASSAGRGYEQYF
clone size: NA; D gene: TRBD1; J gene: TRBJ2-1; V gene: TRBV27; CDR3 DNA: TGTGCCAGCAGTCTCACCTGGGACAGGGTTTACAATGAGCAGTTCTTC; CDR3 protein: CASSLTWDRVYNEQFF
clone size: few; D gene: NA; J gene: TRBJ2-3; V gene: TRBV4-3; CDR3 DNA: TGCGCCAGCAGCCAGGCACTAGGTTACACAGATACGCAGTATTTT; CDR3 protein: CASSQALGYTDTQYF
clone size: NA; D gene: TRBD2; J gene: TRBJ2-5; V gene: TRBV4-1; CDR3 DNA: TGCGCCAGCAGCCAACAACACCTTAGCGGGGGGGAGACCCAGTACTTC; CDR3 protein: CASSQQHLSGGETQYF
clone size: once; D gene: NA; J gene: TRBJ1-4; V gene: TRBV7-2; CDR3 DNA: TGTGCCAGCAGCCTCGACAGTCTTAATGAAAAACTGTTTTTT; CDR3 protein: CASSLDSLNEKLFF
clone size: NA; D gene: TRBD1; J gene: TRBJ1-3; V gene: TRBV7-2; CDR3 DNA: TGTGCCAGCAGGACAGGGGCTCATCGGGACACCATATATTTT; CDR3 protein: CASRTGAHRDTIYF
clone size: NA; D gene: NA; J gene: TRBJ1-2; V gene: TRBV29-1; CDR3 DNA: TGCAGCGTTGGGGGGGGTTCCGGCTACACCTTC; CDR3 protein: CSVGGGSGYTF
clone size: few; D gene: NA; J gene: TRBJ1-5; V gene: TRBV3-1/TRBV3-2; CDR3 DNA: TGTGCCAGCAGCCCAACCCTGGCTAGCAATCAGCCCCAGCATTTT; CDR3 protein: CASSPTLASNQPQHF
clone size: NA; D gene: TRBD1; J gene: TRBJ2-7; V gene: TRBV19; CDR3 DNA: TGTGCCAGTAGTATTCTCCCGTCCGGGACAGGGTTCGTCGAGCAGTACTTC; CDR3 protein: CASSILPSGTGFVEQYF
clone size: NA; D gene: NA; J gene: TRBJ1-1; V gene: TRBV4-1; CDR3 DNA: TGCGCCAGCAGCCAAAGCATACAGGCGAACACTGAAGCTTTCTTT; CDR3 protein: CASSQSIQANTEAFF
clone size: NA; D gene: NA; J gene: TRBJ2-7; V gene: TRBV6-2/TRBV6-3; CDR3 DNA: TGTGCCAGCAGTTTGGGACTCCCCTGGGACGAGCAGTACTTC; CDR3 protein: CASSLGLPWDEQYF
clone size: few; D gene: TRBD1; J gene: TRBJ1-3; V gene: TRBV9; CDR3 DNA: TGTGCCAGCAGCGTAGGACAGGGGGCTGGAAACACCATATATTTT; CDR3 protein: CASSVGQGAGNTIYF
clone size: NA; D gene: TRBD1; J gene: TRBJ1-2; V gene: TRBV4-1; CDR3 DNA: TGCGCCAGCAGCCAGACAGGGGGCGGCTACACCTTC; CDR3 protein: CASSQTGGGYTF
clone size: NA; D gene: TRBD1; J gene: TRBJ2-2; V gene: TRBV9; CDR3 DNA: TGTGCCAGCAGCTCCCAGGGGGTTGCTAACACCGGGGAGCTGTTTTTT; CDR3 protein: CASSSQGVANTGELFF
clone size: NA; D gene: TRBD2; J gene: TRBJ2-1; V gene: TRBV27; CDR3 DNA: TGTGCCAGCAACGTGGGGGGGGCCTACAATGAGCAGTTCTTC; CDR3 protein: CASNVGGAYNEQFF
clone size: once; D gene: NA; J gene: TRBJ1-4; V gene: TRBV3-1/TRBV3-2; CDR3 DNA: TGTGCCAGCAGCCAAGGCACAGGTCGGGAAAAACTGTTTTTT; CDR3 protein: CASSQGTGREKLFF
clone size: NA; D gene: TRBD1; J gene: TRBJ2-7; V gene: TRBV9; CDR3 DNA: TGTGCCAGCAGCTCGGGGGACAGGGCCTACGAGCAGTACTTC; CDR3 protein: CASSSGDRAYEQYF
clone size: NA; D gene: TRBD2; J gene: TRBJ2-1; V gene: TRBV7-3; CDR3 DNA: TGTGCCAGCAGCTTATATATGGGAATGGGGACTACCACTCGCGGGGGGCAGTTCTTC; CDR3 protein: CASSLYMGMGTTTRGGQFF
clone size: NA; D gene: TRBD1; J gene: TRBJ1-3; V gene: TRBV30; CDR3 DNA: TGTGCCTGGAGGGACAGGGCTAGGGGAAACACCATATATTTT; CDR3 protein: CAWRDRARGNTIYF
clone size: NA; D gene: NA; J gene: TRBJ2-2; V gene: TRBV7-2; CDR3 DNA: TGTGCCAGCAGCTTGAGGACAGTGAACACCGGGGAGCTGTTTTTT; CDR3 protein: CASSLRTVNTGELFF
clone size: NA; D gene: NA; J gene: TRBJ1-1; V gene: TRBV7-2; CDR3 DNA: TGTGCCAGCAGCTTAGATTCAGGGTCGACCACTGAAGCTTTCTTT; CDR3 protein: CASSLDSGSTTEAFF
clone size: NA; D gene: TRBD2; J gene: TRBJ2-7; V gene: TRBV6-2/TRBV6-3; CDR3 DNA: TGTGCCAGCAGTTACTCTAGCACTAGCGGGAGGAAGGCCCTCTACGAGCAGTACTTC; CDR3 protein: CASSYSSTSGRKALYEQYF
clone size: NA; D gene: TRBD2; J gene: TRBJ2-7; V gene: TRBV3-1/TRBV3-2; CDR3 DNA: TGTGCCAGCAGCCCTAGCGGGGGGGCCTACGAGCAGTACTTC; CDR3 protein: CASSPSGGAYEQYF
clone size: NA; D gene: NA; J gene: TRBJ1-2; V gene: TRBV6-6; CDR3 DNA: TGTGCCAGCAGTTCTGGGGACTTTTTCTATGGCTACACCTTC; CDR3 protein: CASSSGDFFYGYTF
clone size: NA; D gene: TRBD1; J gene: TRBJ1-1; V gene: TRBV5-1; CDR3 DNA: TGCGCCAGCAGCTGGGGACAGGGGGGGAACACTGAAGCTTTCTTT; CDR3 protein: CASSWGQGGNTEAFF
clone size: NA; D gene: NA; J gene: TRBJ1-1; V gene: TRBV18; CDR3 DNA: TGTGCCAGCTCACCCCCGGGAGGGATGAACACTGAAGCTTTCTTT; CDR3 protein: CASSPPGGMNTEAFF
clone size: NA; D gene: NA; J gene: TRBJ2-1; V gene: TRBV5-1; CDR3 DNA: TGCGCCAGCAGCTTGGAACGGTACAATGAGCAGTTCTTC; CDR3 protein: CASSLERYNEQFF
clone size: NA; D gene: NA; J gene: TRBJ2-3; V gene: TRBV7-2; CDR3 DNA: TGTGCCAGCAGCTTAGCTGGCCCAGATACGCAGTATTTT; CDR3 protein: CASSLAGPDTQYF
clone size: once; D gene: TRBD1; J gene: TRBJ1-1; V gene: TRBV6-5; CDR3 DNA: TGTGCCAGCAGTTACTCCGGGACAGGGGTGGTCACTGAAGCTTTCTTT; CDR3 protein: CASSYSGTGVVTEAFF
clone size: NA; D gene: NA; J gene: TRBJ2-1; V gene: TRBV2; CDR3 DNA: TGTGCCAGCAGTGAAGGGGAGGGGGGAGGTGAGCAGTTCTTC; CDR3 protein: CASSEGEGGGEQFF
clone size: NA; D gene: NA; J gene: TRBJ2-7; V gene: TRBV10-3; CDR3 DNA: TGTGCCATCTCCCCCGGGGGTTTTCGGACCTACGAGCAGTACTTC; CDR3 protein: CAISPGGFRTYEQYF
clone size: NA; D gene: TRBD1; J gene: TRBJ2-4; V gene: TRBV7-8; CDR3 DNA: TGTGCCAGCAGCCAGGGGGCTCAGGGAAACATTCAGTACTTC; CDR3 protein: CASSQGAQGNIQYF
clone size: NA; D gene: NA; J gene: TRBJ1-2; V gene: TRBV6-2/TRBV6-3; CDR3 DNA: TGTGCCAGCAGTGTCTCTTATGGCTACACCTTC; CDR3 protein: CASSVSYGYTF
clone size: NA; D gene: TRBD1; J gene: TRBJ1-5; V gene: TRBV19; CDR3 DNA: TGTGCCACTACAGGGGAAGATAGTCAGCCCCAGCATTTT; CDR3 protein: CATTGEDSQPQHF
clone size: once; D gene: TRBD2; J gene: TRBJ2-5; V gene: TRBV5-1; CDR3 DNA: TGCGCCAGCAGCTTACTAGCGGGGCAAGAGACCCAGTACTTC; CDR3 protein: CASSLLAGQETQYF
clone size: once; D gene: NA; J gene: TRBJ1-1; V gene: TRBV29-1; CDR3 DNA: TGCAGCGTCCCCTTCTCTGGGGGCGCGGTCACTGAAGCTTTCTTT; CDR3 protein: CSVPFSGGAVTEAFF
clone size: few; D gene: TRBD1; J gene: TRBJ1-2; V gene: TRBV5-5; CDR3 DNA: TGTGCCAGCAGCTTGTCGTGGGACAGGGGTTGGAACTATGGCTACACCTTC; CDR3 protein: CASSLSWDRGWNYGYTF
clone size: NA; D gene: NA; J gene: TRBJ2-7; V gene: TRBV7-2; CDR3 DNA: TGTGCCAGCAGCTTATCCGGGGACGAGCAGTACTTC; CDR3 protein: CASSLSGDEQYF
clone size: NA; D gene: NA; J gene: TRBJ1-2; V gene: TRBV24-1; CDR3 DNA: TGTGCCACCAGTGATTCACAGGCGGGACATGGCTACACCTTC; CDR3 protein: CATSDSQAGHGYTF
clone size: few; D gene: NA; J gene: TRBJ2-3; V gene: TRBV7-6; CDR3 DNA: TGTGCCAGCAGCTCGAGGACCGATAGCAGACTAACGCAGTATTTT; CDR3 protein: CASSSRTDSRLTQYF
clone size: once; D gene: TRBD2; J gene: TRBJ2-1; V gene: TRBV20-1; CDR3 DNA: TGCAGTGCTAGTTTTGCGGGAGGGGGACACTCCTACAATGAGCAGTTCTTC; CDR3 protein: CSASFAGGGHSYNEQFF
clone size: NA; D gene: NA; J gene: TRBJ2-7; V gene: TRBV7-2; CDR3 DNA: TGTGCCAGCAGCTTAGGCGGGACAGCCCACGAGCAGTACTTC; CDR3 protein: CASSLGGTAHEQYF
clone size: few; D gene: NA; J gene: TRBJ1-2; V gene: TRBV7-9; CDR3 DNA: TGTGCCAGCAGCCCCGGTGGAGGGTATCCTAACTATGGCTACACCTTC; CDR3 protein: CASSPGGGYPNYGYTF
clone size: few; D gene: NA; J gene: TRBJ1-1; V gene: TRBV28; CDR3 DNA: TGTGCCAGCAGCCGGACACCCTACACTGAAGCTTTCTTT; CDR3 protein: CASSRTPYTEAFF
clone size: NA; D gene: TRBD1; J gene: TRBJ1-2; V gene: TRBV12-5; CDR3 DNA: TGTGCTAGTGGTTTGCCCCGGGACAGGGGAGACTATGGCTACACCTTC; CDR3 protein: CASGLPRDRGDYGYTF
clone size: NA; D gene: NA; J gene: TRBJ2-7; V gene: TRBV6-5; CDR3 DNA: TGTGCCAGCAGCCCGTTCTACGAGCAGTACTTC; CDR3 protein: CASSPFYEQYF
clone size: NA; D gene: TRBD1; J gene: TRBJ1-1; V gene: TRBV6-2/TRBV6-3; CDR3 DNA: TGTGCCAGCAGTTACTCCCCCGGGACAGGGACCATAGCGAACACTGAAGCTTTCTTT; CDR3 protein: CASSYSPGTGTIANTEAFF
clone size: NA; D gene: TRBD1; J gene: TRBJ1-1; V gene: TRBV7-6; CDR3 DNA: TGTGCCAGCAGCTTAGCGGGACAGGGGGGAACTGAAGCTTTCTTT; CDR3 protein: CASSLAGQGGTEAFF
clone size: NA; D gene: TRBD1; J gene: TRBJ1-1; V gene: TRBV7-8; CDR3 DNA: TGTGCCAGCAGCTTGACAGGGTTTGCTTTCTTT; CDR3 protein: CASSLTGFAFF